The present entry profiles one T cell receptor beta chain with its context. This clone was recorded only once. Its target antigen remains unknown. No much larger clonotype is one base removed from it; base qualities were not supplied. This sample was included in a study of blood T cell repertoires in COVID-19 (dated by TCRdb to 2020 to 2022). Notes on the research overall: Samples from collaborators originated in the United States, Italy and Spain and spanned both the acute and convalescent phases of COVID-19. The material from the prospective study consisted of cDNA or gDNA derived from T cells, B-cell-depleted T cells, or PBMCs. The dataset comprised deeply sampled blood TCRbeta repertoires from subjects exposed to, actively infected with, or recovered from COVID-19. The repertoires were made available in a free public database intended to serve as a resource for research on the immune response to SARS-CoV-2. The samples were drawn from two sources: the first 160 participants of the ongoing ImmuneRACE study, and 1,254 subjects contributed by 6 global collaborators. Sample metadata almost always included a de-identified subject ID, COVID-19 status, age in years and sex. HLA class I and class II types, where available, came from metadata supplied by the sample provider rather than from assay-based typing.

Enrolling through a virtual design, the prospective study's participants ranged in age from about 18 to 89 years and lived across 20 to 25 United States geographic areas. In the prospective study, participants were assigned to cohorts based on the clinical history participants reported in a screening survey and a study questionnaire. Recovered participants in ImmuneRACE Cohort 3 were defined as having two consecutive negative NP/OP PCR tests, clearance from a healthcare professional, or resolution of symptoms. Each participant in the prospective study had whole blood, serum and a nasopharyngeal or oropharyngeal swab collected by mobile phlebotomists. Over a 2-month period, participants in the prospective study had the option of providing additional blood draws and questionnaires. Blood samples from the prospective study were shipped frozen or at room temperature prior to DNA extraction. TCRbeta CDR3 regions were amplified from genomic DNA by means of the immunoSEQ Assay, a bias-controlled multiplex PCR. From the authors' description of their analysis: The number of nucleated cells in each sample was estimated from the amplification of reference gene primers within the assay. To quantify the absolute abundance of each unique TCRbeta CDR3 rearrangement, sequence reads were collapsed and filtered. Productive Simpson clonality was computed per sample as the square root of Simpson's diversity index over productive rearrangements. TCRdb took this table from immuneACCESS and kept in-frame rearrangements with V and J called. Such tables lack part of the clones; where checked against another copy, unresolved V genes explain under half of the gap, and the rest is unexplained. V, J and clone size derive from that table, while D and trimming were established from the DNA sequence. The sample yields hundreds of thousands of clones; about 88% were counted once. Together, the top ten hold roughly 8.9% of the sample.

The study at large found these results: The amount of clinical and demographic metadata varied by source and participant and was provided uncurated.

This clonotype was sampled from a woman aged 40 to 50 who had recovered from COVID-19. Sequencing used PBMCs or T cells enriched from blood (not recorded which).

The CDR3 corresponds to CASSTRTGRAAEQYF. The bases read TGTGCCAGCAGTACCCGGACAGGGAGGGCAGCCGAGCAGTACTTC. The V and J genes are TRBV27 and TRBJ2-7; 8 matching bases give a weak D call of TRBD1. The germline V gene (reference sequence) yields MNHEY for CDR1 and SMNVEV for CDR2. V and J are truncated by 5 bases and 6 bases respectively, leaving an intervening sequence of 20 bases. From its cysteine to its phenylalanine, the CDR3 spans 15 amino acids. CDR3 DNA is the only sequence kept; it has 45 bases, read in frame from the first base.